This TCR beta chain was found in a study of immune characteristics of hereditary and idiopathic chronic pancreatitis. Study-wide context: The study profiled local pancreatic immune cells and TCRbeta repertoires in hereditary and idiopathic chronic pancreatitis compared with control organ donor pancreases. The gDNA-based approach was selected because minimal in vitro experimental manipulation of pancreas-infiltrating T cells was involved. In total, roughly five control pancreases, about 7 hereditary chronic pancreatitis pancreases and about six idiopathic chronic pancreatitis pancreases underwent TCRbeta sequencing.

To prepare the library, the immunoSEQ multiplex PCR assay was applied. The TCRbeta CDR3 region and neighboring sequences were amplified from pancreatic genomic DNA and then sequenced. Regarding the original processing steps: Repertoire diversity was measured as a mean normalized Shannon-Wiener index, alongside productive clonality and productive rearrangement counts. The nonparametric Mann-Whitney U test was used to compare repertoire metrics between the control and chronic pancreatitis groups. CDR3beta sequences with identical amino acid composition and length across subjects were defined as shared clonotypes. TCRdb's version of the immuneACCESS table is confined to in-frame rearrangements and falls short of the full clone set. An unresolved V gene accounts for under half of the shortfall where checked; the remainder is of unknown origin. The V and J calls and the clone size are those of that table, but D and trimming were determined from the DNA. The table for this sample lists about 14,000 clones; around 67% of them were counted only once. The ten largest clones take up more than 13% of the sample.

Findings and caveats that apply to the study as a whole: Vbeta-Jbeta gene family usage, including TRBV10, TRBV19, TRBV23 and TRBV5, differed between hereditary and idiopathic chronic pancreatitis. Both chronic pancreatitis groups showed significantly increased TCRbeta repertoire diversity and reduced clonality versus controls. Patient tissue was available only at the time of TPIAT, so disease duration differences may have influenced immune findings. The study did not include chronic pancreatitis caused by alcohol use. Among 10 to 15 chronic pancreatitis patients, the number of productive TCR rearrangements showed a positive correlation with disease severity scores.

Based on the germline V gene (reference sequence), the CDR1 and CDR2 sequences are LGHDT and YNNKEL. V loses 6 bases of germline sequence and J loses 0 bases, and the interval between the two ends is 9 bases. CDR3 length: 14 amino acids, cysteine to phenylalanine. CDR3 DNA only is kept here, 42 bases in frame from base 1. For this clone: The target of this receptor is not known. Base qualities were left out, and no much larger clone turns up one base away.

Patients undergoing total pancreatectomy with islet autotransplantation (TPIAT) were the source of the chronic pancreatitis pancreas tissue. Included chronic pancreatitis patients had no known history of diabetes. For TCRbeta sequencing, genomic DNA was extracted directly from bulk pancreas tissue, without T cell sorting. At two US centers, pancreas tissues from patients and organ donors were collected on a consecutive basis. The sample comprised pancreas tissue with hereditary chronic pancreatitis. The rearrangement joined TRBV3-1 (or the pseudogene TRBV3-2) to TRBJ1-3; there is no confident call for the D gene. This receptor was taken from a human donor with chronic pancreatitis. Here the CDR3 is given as CASSQRSSGNTIYF. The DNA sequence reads TGTGCCAGCAGTCAGCGGAGCTCTGGAAACACCATATATTTT.